What follows describes a single TCR beta chain. The data derive from a study of CD8+CD57+ T cells in acquired aplastic anemia. The CDR3 loop spans 14 amino acids. Germline values: CDR1 KGHDR, CDR2 SFDVKD. Researchers used genomic DNA as the template to profile TCR beta VDJ and CDR3. TCRdb independently ran MiXCR on the reads; one entry per CDR3 protein. The top ten clones hold approximately 48% of a sample with over 150,000 distinct CDR3 sequences, 71% of them seen once. Those patients picked for sequencing had displayed CD8+CD57+ cell expansion on flow cytometry. Material: sorted CD4+, CD8+, or CD8+CD57+ T cells (not recorded which) from PBMCs. The chain joins TRBV24-1 to TRBJ1-4; 8 bases align to TRBD2. The J call may not be correct, given that the DNA end is closer to TRBJ2-2. This TCR came from a human donor with aplastic anemia. CDR3 sequence: CATSASGGTGELFF. CDR3 DNA: TGTGCCACCAGTGCGTCGGGGGGGACCGGGGAGCTGTTTTTT.